This TCR beta chain stems from a study of T-cell memory formation after mild COVID-19. Germline V CDR1 and CDR2: SQVTM, ANQGSEA. There are 15 residues in the CDR3. The germline V and J ends were trimmed by 6 bases and 3 bases, with 20 bases remaining between them. On this clonotype: The antigen is not known.

MiXCR, applied by TCRdb to the 5' RACE reads, yields one record per CDR3 protein. The table records nearly 110,000 distinct CDR3 sequences, 9.5% to 15% of them present only once. Study-wide results and limits: A second wave expanding day 15 to 37 was CD4+-biased; contracting clones were balanced. CD4+ contracting clones were mainly CM and EM; CD8+ ones, EMRA.

The sample taken for sequencing was PBMCs or a T cell subset sorted from them (not recorded which). The TCR sequence derives from an adult woman who had mild COVID-19 (a few samples of this study predate the infection). Cell type and time point are not known. This chain uses TRBV29-1 with TRBJ1-1, with a possible D match to TRBD1 (6 bases). CDR3 bases: TGCAGCGTGGTGGGGGGGGGCGGATGGTACACTGAAGCTTTCTTT. Translated, it gives CSVVGGGGWYTEAFF.